What follows are 17 T cell receptor beta chains derived from one specimen sequenced in a study of monozygotic twins with cystic fibrosis. Profiling relied on immunoSEQ multiplex PCR, and the TCRdb table lists in-frame clones only, not all of them. This table has 12,000 to 15,000 clones, about 98% appearing once. The source material was blood. Receptors originate from a girl aged 2-10 years with cystic fibrosis.

The chain combines TRBV27 with TRBJ2-1; 9 nucleotides agree with TRBD2. After removal of 7 bases from V and 10 bases from J, the junction contained 14 bases not matched to a gene. The CDR3 consists of 15 residues. Germline values: CDR1 MNHEY, CDR2 SMNVEV (reference sequence). CDR3 region: CASIQAGGYKGEQFF. DNA of the CDR3: TGTGCCAGCATACAAGCGGGAGGTTATAAAGGAGAGCAGTTCTTC.

CDR3: CASSFWLSDGYTF. The DNA of the CDR3 is TGTGCCAGCAGCTTTTGGTTATCTGATGGCTACACCTTC. The J gene is TRBJ1-2, the V gene TRBV5-6; the D is unclear. Per germline, CDR1 SGHDT and CDR2 YYEEEE. Trimming left V 2 bases short and J 6 bases short, with 11 bases between. The CDR3 extends over 13 amino acids.

The chain links TRBV15 to TRBJ1-4; D may be TRBD1 (5 bases). The CDR3 extends over 15 amino acids. Germline V CDR1 and CDR2: LNHNV, YYDKDF (reference sequence). Trimming cost V 1 base and J 5 bases, with 11 bases left between them. CDR3 DNA: TGTGCCACCAGCAGAGTTAGGGGTCCGAATGAAAAACTGTTTTTT. Translated, it gives CATSRVRGPNEKLFF.

This sequence joins TRBV6-5 and TRBJ2-3, with 8 bases aligning to TRBD2. The germline V gene encodes CDR1 MNHEY and CDR2 SVGAGI. This CDR3 region has 16 residues. With V trimmed by 2 bases and J by 0 bases, 4 bases remained unmatched. The CDR3 protein is CASSYGPGGSTDTQYF. As DNA, the CDR3 is TGTGCCAGCAGTTACGGACCGGGGGGGAGCACAGATACGCAGTATTTT.

The CDR3 sequence is CASSLKGTDTQYF. The CDR3, as DNA: TGTGCCAGCAGCTTAAAAGGCACAGATACGCAGTATTTT. The chain uses TRBV5-8 and TRBJ2-3; no clear D. The CDR3 covers 13 residues. Per the germline V gene, CDR1 is SGHTS and CDR2 is YDEGEE. The germline V and J ends were trimmed by 2 bases and 1 base, with 5 bases remaining between them.

The table lists this clone with a count of one. This chain joins TRBV27 and TRBJ1-5, with no clear D. This CDR3 is 12 amino acids long. Germline assignment: CDR1 MNHEY and CDR2 SMNVEV (reference sequence). V was cut by 5 bases and J by 4 bases, with 6 bases left in between. The chain's CDR3 is CASSILNQPQHF. The CDR3 nucleotides are TGTGCCAGCAGTATTCTTAATCAGCCCCAGCATTTT.

V gene TRBV7-9 combines with J gene TRBJ1-1; a weak D match, TRBD1 (6 bases). CDR3 length: 13 residues. Germline assignment: CDR1 SEHNR and CDR2 FQNEAQ (reference sequence). V was pared by 5 bases and J by 3 bases, with 10 bases between. The CDR3 bases are TGTGCCAGCAGCGGACAGACCCACACTGAAGCTTTCTTT. Encoded protein: CASSGQTHTEAFF.

This clone is a singleton in its sample. The V call is TRBV6-1, the J call TRBJ2-1, with D hard to call. The CDR3 consists of 15 residues. V was cut by 8 bases and J by 0 bases, with 14 bases left in between. Germline V gene sequence: CDR1 MNHNS, CDR2 SASEGT. CDR3 sequence (DNA): TGTGCCAGCGCTAGGACGCCCAGCTCCTACAATGAGCAGTTCTTC. Translation: CASARTPSSYNEQFF.

Concerning this clone itself: The same CDR3 can be traced to other DNA sequences in this sample. The chain combines TRBV30 with TRBJ2-7, with a weak D call TRBD2 (5 bases). Germline values: CDR1 GTSNPN, CDR2 SVGIG (reference sequence). The length of the CDR3 is 12 residues. Trimming removed 0 bases at V and 3 bases at J, with 6 bases between. CDR3: CAWSVRGYEQYF. CDR3 nucleotide sequence: TGTGCCTGGAGTGTACGGGGCTACGAGCAGTACTTC.

The chain recombines TRBV30 with TRBJ1-1, with D possibly matching TRBD1 (6 bases). The V gene lost 5 bases and the J gene lost 1 base, with 11 bases spanning the gap. The CDR3 consists of 13 residues. Germline values: CDR1 GTSNPN, CDR2 SVGIG (reference sequence). The CDR3 DNA sequence: TGTGCCTGGGCGAGGGGGGCGAACACTGAAGCTTTCTTT. Translation: CAWARGANTEAFF.

This sequence joins TRBV7-2 and TRBJ2-2; the D is unclear. Per germline, CDR1 SGHTA and CDR2 FQGNSA. V gave up 4 bases and J gave up 6 bases, with 15 bases separating them. The CDR3 extends over 15 amino acids. Here the CDR3 DNA reads TGTGCCAGCAGCTCATATCCAGTTCATCCCGGGGAGCTGTTTTTT. Translated, it gives CASSSYPVHPGELFF. The full variable domain, with the rest looked up from reference TRBV7-2 and TRBJ2-2, is GAGVSQSPSNKVTEKGKDVELRCDPISGHTALYWYRQSLGQGLEFLIYFQGNSAPDKSGLPSDRFSAERTGGSVSTLTIQRTQQEDSAVYLCASSSYPVHPGELFFGEGSRLTVL.

The rearrangement uses TRBV19 and TRBJ1-2; D not resolved. V gave up 7 bases and J gave up 8 bases, with 14 bases separating them. Germline CDR1 is LNHDA and CDR2 is SQIVND (reference sequence). CDR3 size: 12 residues. CDR3 protein: CASKTGESGYTF. The CDR3 coding sequence is TGTGCCAGTAAAACCGGGGAGTCCGGCTACACCTTC.

This clone was recorded once. The gene calls are TRBV14 and TRBJ1-1; unclear D gene. The V and J ends lost 1 base and 5 bases respectively, with 11 bases between them. The CDR3 runs 14 residues. Germline V gene lookup returns CDR1 SGHDN and CDR2 FVKESK. The CDR3 spells CASSQVFGGTEAFF. The DNA for the CDR3 is TGTGCCAGCAGCCAAGTTTTCGGAGGGACTGAAGCTTTCTTT.

This chain joins TRBV6-1 and TRBJ2-7; the match to TRBD2 covers 9 bases. V was clipped by 4 bases and J by 1 base; unmatched bases: 5. This CDR3 is built from 15 residues. Germline CDR1 and CDR2: MNHNS and SASEGT. The CDR3: CASSVRLAASYEQYF. The CDR3 coding sequence is TGTGCCAGCAGTGTCCGACTAGCGGCGTCCTACGAGCAGTACTTC.

Only one count was recorded for this clone. The chain carries TRBV6-1 and TRBJ1-3; D unclear. CDR1 and CDR2 from the germline V gene are MNHNS and SASEGT. Trimming took 0 bases from V and 3 from J, leaving 9 bases between them. CDR3 length: 15 residues. This CDR3 is CASSEAAQIGNTIYF. DNA of the CDR3: TGTGCCAGCAGTGAAGCGGCACAGATTGGAAACACCATATATTTT.

This clone showed up just once. The chain combines TRBV2 with TRBJ2-7; unclear D gene. The CDR3 runs 15 residues. The germline gives CDR1 SNHLY, CDR2 FYNNEI. Deletions cut 1 base from V and 0 bases from J, with 10 bases between. CDR3 sequence (DNA): TGTGCCAGCAGTGAAGGCGCGGTCGGCTCCTACGAGCAGTACTTC. Residues: CASSEGAVGSYEQYF.

The chain couples TRBV6-1 to TRBJ2-3; 7 positions match TRBD1. Germline V lookup: CDR1 MNHNS, CDR2 SASEGT. This CDR3 region has 14 residues. The junction had 6 bases not matched to a gene; V was cut back by 3 bases and J by 6 bases. CDR3 amino acids: CASSDRDSRDTQYF. The CDR3 nucleotides are TGTGCCAGCAGTGACCGGGACAGTCGGGATACGCAGTATTTT.